A single sample gave rise to the 7 T cell receptor beta chains below, sequenced in a study of blood T cell repertoires in COVID-19. Measured with immunoSEQ multiplex PCR; TCRdb has only the in-frame clones, and not every one. The table includes 90,000 to 120,000 clones, approximately 80% detected once. Input material: peripheral blood. These TCRs come from a man between 65 and 79 years old with acute or convalescent COVID-19.

The V and J genes are TRBV7-3 and TRBJ2-1; TRBD2 matches at 12 bases. Germline-derived CDR1 and CDR2 are SGHTA and FQGTGA. V lost 5 bases to trimming and J lost 12 bases; unmatched junction nucleotides: 5. The CDR3 loop spans 13 amino acids. The DNA of the CDR3 is TGTGCCAGCAGCGCTACTAGCGGGGGGCCGCAGTTCTTC. As protein: CASSATSGGPQFF.

V and J are TRBV29-1 and TRBJ1-2; D not certain. The CDR3 totals 11 residues. CDR1 and CDR2 (germline): SQVTM, ANQGSEA. The germline V and J ends were trimmed by 7 bases and 5 bases, with 11 bases remaining between them. CDR3 sequence: CSASGLYGYTF. CDR3 coding DNA: TGCAGCGCCTCGGGGTTGTATGGCTACACCTTC.

This rearrangement joins TRBV6-5 to TRBJ2-7, with a tentative D call TRBD2 (6 bases). CDR3 length: 15 amino acids. V lost 8 bases to trimming and J lost 6 bases, with 23 bases between them. Germline CDR1 reads MNHEY; CDR2 reads SVGAGI. The CDR3 here is CASGGYSQTAPEQYF. The DNA of the CDR3 is TGTGCCAGCGGGGGGTATTCACAGACAGCACCCGAGCAGTACTTC.

This chain links TRBV6-6 with TRBJ2-3; D is unclear. The CDR3 spans 13 residues. Germline V gene sequence: CDR1 MNHNY, CDR2 SVGAGI (reference sequence). V gave up 6 bases and J gave up 4 bases, with 11 bases separating them. This CDR3 reads CASRGQWADTQYF. CDR3 DNA sequence: TGTGCCAGCAGGGGCCAATGGGCAGATACGCAGTATTTT.

The chain links TRBV29-1 to TRBJ1-2; the D gene is possibly TRBD1 (6 bases). Germline CDR1 SQVTM, CDR2 ANQGSEA. There are 15 residues in the CDR3. V lost 4 bases, J lost 2 bases, and 17 bases lay in between. CDR3 nucleotide sequence: TGCAGCGTTGGAGGGTGGGACATACGAAACTATGGCTACACCTTC. Translating it yields CSVGGWDIRNYGYTF.

The sample holds a few counts of this clone. Here the CDR3 DNA reads TGCGCCAGCAGCCAAGAAACGGGGAACACTGAAGCTTTCTTT. Translating it yields CASSQETGNTEAFF. The chain joins TRBV4-3 to TRBJ1-1; D gene unclear. The V end lost 0 bases, the J end lost 1 base, and 6 bases lay between the germline ends. CDR3 size: 14 residues. The germline CDR1 and CDR2 sequences are LGHNA and YSLEER.

J is TRBJ1-3 and V is TRBV19; D gene ambiguous. The germline V and J ends were trimmed by 5 bases and 0 bases, with 11 bases remaining between them. The CDR3 contains 15 residues. Germline V lookup: CDR1 LNHDA, CDR2 SQIVND (reference sequence). This CDR3 reads CASSQQANSGNTIYF. CDR3 bases: TGTGCCAGTAGTCAGCAGGCCAACTCTGGAAACACCATATATTTT. The full variable domain, completed using reference TRBV19 and TRBJ1-3, is DGGITQSPKYLFRKEGQNVTLSCEQNLNHDAMYWYRQDPGQGLRLIYYSQIVNDFQKGDIAEGYSVSREKKESFPLTVTSAQKNPTAFYLCASSQQANSGNTIYFGEGSWLTVV.